The clone carrying this T cell receptor (beta chain) showed up just a few times. Its target is unknown. Sequencing was performed with immunoSEQ multiplex PCR; in TCRdb, only in-frame clones are kept and a portion is missing. This table has 78,000 or so clones, roughly 86% appearing once. The entry originates in a study of T cells in localized non-small cell lung cancer. Study observations and caveats: In adjacent lung, a median around 55 of the top 100 tumor clones were found. Maximal T cell clonality occurred in uninvolved adjacent lung, with tumor ranking below it.

The germline V and J ends were trimmed by 2 bases and 5 bases, with 0 bases remaining between them. The CDR3 loop spans 10 amino acids. CDR1 is SEHNR and CDR2 is FQNEAQ in the germline V gene (reference sequence). The specimen comprised peripheral blood, sampled before any cancer treatment. The chain couples TRBV7-9 to TRBJ1-1; D is unresolved. The receptor was isolated from a man aged 35-69 years with stage I lung adenocarcinoma. The CDR3 is CASSLTEAFF. In DNA form, the CDR3 reads TGTGCCAGCAGCTTAACTGAAGCTTTCTTT. The full variable domain, with the rest looked up from reference TRBV7-9 and TRBJ1-1, is DTGVSQNPRHKITKRGQNVTFRCDPISEHNRLYWYRQTLGQGPEFLTYFQNEAQLEKSRLLSDRFSAERPKGSFSTLEIQRTEQGDSAMYLCASSLTEAFFGQGTRLTVV.